The clone carrying this TCR beta chain appeared a single time. CDR1 and CDR2 from the germline V gene are LNHNV and YYDKDF (reference sequence). The V segment lost 1 base and the J segment 5 bases; nucleotides outside the gene matches: 4. The CDR3 is 15 residues long. The data were produced by immunoSEQ multiplex PCR, yet TCRdb's version contains in-frame clones alone and is incomplete. The sample holds a few hundred thousand clones, approximately 93% seen once. This specimen belongs to a study of blood T cell repertoires in COVID-19. Across about 22 US areas, participants ranged in age from about 18 to 90 years. Each participant's cohort was designated according to participant-reported clinical history.

This TCR was recovered from a woman between 35 and 50 years old who had been exposed to COVID-19. The chain uses TRBV15 and TRBJ1-5, with TRBD1 matching 8 bases. Sequenced material: PBMCs or T cells enriched from blood (not recorded which). In DNA, the CDR3 is TGTGCCACCAGCAGAGGGACAGGGAGAGATCAGCCCCAGCATTTT. It specifies CATSRGTGRDQPQHF.